This T cell receptor (beta chain) was sequenced in a study of T cells in Graves' hyperthyroidism and ophthalmopathy. Broader study findings: Separation of ophthalmopathy from stable hyperthyroidism was achieved by a 13 V-J model.

Amplified TCR beta CDR3 regions derived from RNA transcripts. The TCR CDR3 first-round RT-PCR relied on the HTBI primer set. TCRdb reanalysed the multiplex PCR reads using MiXCR and keeps one entry per CDR3 protein. This sample yields about 570,000 distinct CDR3 sequences, of which roughly 46% are seen a single time; 15% to 20% belongs to the top ten. CDR3 length: 14 amino acids. In germline, CDR1 is SNHLY, CDR2 FYNNEI. The V gene lost 3 bases and the J gene lost 1 base, with 8 bases spanning the gap. Notes on this clonotype: What it binds is not known.

The chain has TRBV2 and TRBJ2-3; D gene ambiguous. The sequence derives from an adult woman with Graves' disease, either hyperthyroidism or ophthalmopathy (not recorded which). Material: peripheral blood or thyroid tissue (not recorded which). CDR3 in amino acids: CASSDSWGTDTQYF. In nucleotides, the CDR3 is TGTGCCAGCAGTGATTCGTGGGGCACAGATACGCAGTATTTT.